The 6 T cell receptor beta chains reported below all come from one sample, sequenced in a study of blood T cell repertoires in COVID-19. Here immunoSEQ multiplex PCR was the method, and the copy in TCRdb shows in-frame clones only, minus some. The repertoire holds fewer than 250,000 clones, with 65% to 90% as singletons. Sample: peripheral blood. The source is a man in his forties or fifties with COVID-19, enrolled during active disease.

The genes are TRBV3-1 (or the pseudogene TRBV3-2) and TRBJ2-5; 8 bases are a match to TRBD2. Germline V gene lookup returns CDR1 LGHDT and CDR2 YNNKEL (reference sequence). The CDR3 runs to 14 residues. Germline trimming cut 8 bases from V and 0 bases from J; bases unmatched to any gene: 5. Here the CDR3 reads CASAGLEYQETQYF. The CDR3 DNA is TGTGCCAGCGCGGGACTAGAGTACCAAGAGACCCAGTACTTC.

The chain is built from TRBV2 and TRBJ1-4, with 9 bases matching TRBD1. V was pared by 6 bases and J by 8 bases, with 7 bases of the junction left unmatched. The CDR3 is made up of 14 amino acids. Germline lookup yields CDR1 SNHLY and CDR2 FYNNEI. The CDR3 here is CASRITGGAEKLFF. In DNA form, the CDR3 reads TGTGCCAGCAGGATAACAGGGGGCGCGGAAAAACTGTTTTTT.

The genes are TRBV30 and TRBJ1-1; unclear D gene. Trimming left V 0 bases short and J 4 bases short, with 9 bases between. The CDR3 sequence is 13 residues long. Germline V CDR1 and CDR2: GTSNPN, SVGIG (reference sequence). CDR3 coding DNA: TGTGCCTGGAGTGTAAACCCGGGCACTGAAGCTTTCTTT. It encodes CAWSVNPGTEAFF.

This clone appeared a few times. V is TRBV5-1 and J is TRBJ2-3, with unresolved D. The V gene's germline CDR1 is SGHRS and CDR2 YFSETQ. Trimming removed 6 bases from V and 0 bases from J, with 11 bases in between. CDR3 length equals 14 residues. The CDR3 region is CASKAQTSTDTQYF. The CDR3 coding sequence is TGCGCCAGCAAAGCGCAGACTAGCACAGATACGCAGTATTTT.

In this sample, this clone turned up once. This rearrangement joins TRBV7-7 to TRBJ2-7; TRBD1 aligns across 9 bases. J was trimmed by 1 base and V by 5 bases; bases with no gene match: 6. This CDR3 region has 15 residues. Germline V lookup: CDR1 SSHAT, CDR2 FNYEAQ (reference sequence). DNA of the CDR3: TGTGCCAGCAGCCAAGGACAGGGGCCTTCCTACGAGCAGTACTTC. Translation gives CASSQGQGPSYEQYF.

The chain has TRBV19 and TRBJ2-5, with D tentatively TRBD2 (7 bases). Trimming took 1 base from V and 2 from J, leaving 11 bases between them. There are 15 residues in the CDR3. CDR1 LNHDA and CDR2 SQIVND come from the germline V gene (reference sequence). The DNA of the CDR3 is TGTGCCAGTAGTATAGGGGGGGGCCCACAAGAGACCCAGTACTTC. This sequence encodes CASSIGGGPQETQYF.